This entry lists 4 T cell receptor beta chains sequenced from one sample in a study of regulatory T cells in long-lasting Graves disease. The time point: persistent/refractory GD, antithyroid drugs over 5 years with positive TRAb. Extracted PBMC RNA gave rise to the TCR library. Both iRepertoire HTBI primers and Arm-PCR of CDR3 regions were used to build the TCR beta libraries. From the multiplex PCR reads, TCRdb called clonotypes with MiXCR, one entry per CDR3 protein. Among fewer than 600,000 distinct CDR3 sequences listed, about 20% were seen once. The source material was peripheral blood mononuclear cells (PBMCs), sampled when the disease was refractory, from a patient treated with antithyroid drugs. These receptors were obtained from a female donor with Graves disease.

This clonotype was counted only a few times. The chain is built from TRBV10-3 and TRBJ1-6, with 7 bases that match TRBD1. The CDR3 totals 14 residues. Germline loops: CDR1 ENHRY, CDR2 SYGVKD. The V gene end was trimmed by 0 bases and the J gene end by 13 bases; junction bases not matched to a gene: 6. CDR3 DNA sequence: TGTGCCATCAGTGAGTCGCCGGGACAGTCGCCCCTCCACTTT. This sequence encodes CAISESPGQSPLHF.

V and J are TRBV6-5 and TRBJ1-4; D possibly corresponds to TRBD1 (5 bases). With 0 bases removed from V and 0 bases from J, the gap between germline ends came to 5 bases. Germline V gene sequence: CDR1 MNHEY, CDR2 SVGAGI. The CDR3 contains 15 residues. CDR3 sequence reads: CASSYSTATNEKLFF. The CDR3 DNA reads as TGTGCCAGCAGTTACTCGACAGCAACTAATGAAAAACTGTTTTTT.

V is TRBV4-1 and J is TRBJ2-2; D may correspond to TRBD1 or TRBD2 (5 bases each). The CDR3 runs to 15 residues. Trimming took 5 bases from V and 10 from J, leaving 20 bases between them. Germline-derived CDR1 and CDR2 are MGHRA and YSYEKL. The CDR3 DNA reads as TGCGCCAGCAGCTACCATGCCGGGGCCGGAATGGAGCTGTTTTTT. Protein product: CASSYHAGAGMELFF.

The chain recombines TRBV6-1 with TRBJ2-2; tentatively, D is TRBD2 (5 bases). Germline V gene lookup returns CDR1 MNHNS and CDR2 SASEGT. Trimming left V 5 bases short and J 7 bases short, with 11 bases between. The CDR3 sequence is 13 residues long. This CDR3 is CASSRGFGGELFF. The CDR3 DNA reads TGTGCCAGCAGTCGGGGATTTGGCGGGGAGCTGTTTTTT.